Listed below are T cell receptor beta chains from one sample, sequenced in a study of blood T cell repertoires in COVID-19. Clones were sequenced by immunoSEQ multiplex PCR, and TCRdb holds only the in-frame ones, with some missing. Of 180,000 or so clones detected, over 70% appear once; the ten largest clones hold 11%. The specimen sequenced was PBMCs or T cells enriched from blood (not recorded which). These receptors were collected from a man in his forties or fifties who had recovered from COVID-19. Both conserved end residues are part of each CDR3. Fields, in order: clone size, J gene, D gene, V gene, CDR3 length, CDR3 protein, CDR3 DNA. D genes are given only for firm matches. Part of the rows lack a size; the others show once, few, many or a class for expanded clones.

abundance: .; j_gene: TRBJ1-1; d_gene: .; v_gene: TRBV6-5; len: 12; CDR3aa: CATLRVGTEAFF; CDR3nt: TGTGCCACTCTGAGGGTGGGCACTGAAGCTTTCTTT
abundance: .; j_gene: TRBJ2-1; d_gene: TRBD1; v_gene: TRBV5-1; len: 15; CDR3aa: CASSLAGGAHNEQFF; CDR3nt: TGCGCCAGCAGCTTGGCAGGGGGCGCCCACAATGAGCAGTTCTTC
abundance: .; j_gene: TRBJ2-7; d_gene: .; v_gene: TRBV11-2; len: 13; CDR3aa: CASSKGRSYEQYF; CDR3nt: TGTGCCAGCAGCAAGGGGCGGAGCTACGAGCAGTACTTC
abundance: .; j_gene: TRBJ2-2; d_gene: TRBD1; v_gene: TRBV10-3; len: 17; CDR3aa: CAISESAGTANTGELFF; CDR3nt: TGTGCCATCAGTGAGTCGGCCGGGACAGCGAACACCGGGGAGCTGTTTTTT
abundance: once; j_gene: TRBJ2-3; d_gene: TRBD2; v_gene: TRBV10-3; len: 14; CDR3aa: CAIRLASDTDTQYF; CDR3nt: TGTGCCATTCGACTAGCTTCTGACACAGATACGCAGTATTTT
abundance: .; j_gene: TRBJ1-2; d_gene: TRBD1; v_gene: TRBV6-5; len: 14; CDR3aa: CASSYSTTGSGYTF; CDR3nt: TGTGCCAGCAGTTACTCGACGACAGGGAGTGGCTACACCTTC
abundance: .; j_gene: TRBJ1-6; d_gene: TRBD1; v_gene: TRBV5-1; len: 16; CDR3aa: CASSRLDRGASSPLHF; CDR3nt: TGCGCCAGCAGCCGATTGGACAGGGGAGCTTCTTCACCCCTCCACTTT
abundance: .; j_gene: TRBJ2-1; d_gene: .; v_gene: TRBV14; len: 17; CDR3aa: CASSQVPALSSYNEQFF; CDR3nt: TGTGCCAGCAGCCAAGTGCCTGCGCTGAGCTCCTACAATGAGCAGTTCTTC
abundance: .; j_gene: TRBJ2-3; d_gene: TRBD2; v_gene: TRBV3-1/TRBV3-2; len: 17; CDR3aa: CASSSFAGGTSTDTQYF; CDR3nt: TGTGCCAGCAGCTCCTTTGCGGGGGGAACTAGCACAGATACGCAGTATTTT
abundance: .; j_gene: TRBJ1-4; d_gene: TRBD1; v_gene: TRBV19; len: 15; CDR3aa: CASSIGQGFNEKLFF; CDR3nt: TGTGCCAGTAGTATCGGACAGGGTTTTAATGAAAAACTGTTTTTT
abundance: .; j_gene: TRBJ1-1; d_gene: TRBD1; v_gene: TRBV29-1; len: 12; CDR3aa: CSVNSGGTEAFF; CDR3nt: TGCAGCGTGAACTCAGGGGGGACTGAAGCTTTCTTT
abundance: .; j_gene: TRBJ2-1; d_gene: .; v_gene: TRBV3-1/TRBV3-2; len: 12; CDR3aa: CASSQDASEQFF; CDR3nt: TGTGCCAGCAGCCAAGACGCCAGTGAGCAGTTCTTC
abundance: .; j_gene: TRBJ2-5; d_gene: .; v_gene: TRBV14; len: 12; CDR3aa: CASSLKRETQYF; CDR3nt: TGTGCCAGCAGCCTAAAGAGGGAGACCCAGTACTTC
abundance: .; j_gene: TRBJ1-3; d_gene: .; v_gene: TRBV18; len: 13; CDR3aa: CASSPGLGNTIYF; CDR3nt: TGTGCCAGCTCACCGGGACTGGGAAACACCATATATTTT
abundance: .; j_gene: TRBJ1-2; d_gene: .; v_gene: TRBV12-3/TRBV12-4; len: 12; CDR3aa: CASTRTRDGYTF; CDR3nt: TGTGCCAGCACCAGGACACGAGATGGCTACACCTTC
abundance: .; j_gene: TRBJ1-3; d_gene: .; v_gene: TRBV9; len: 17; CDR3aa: CASSVATGKSSGNTIYF; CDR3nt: TGTGCCAGCAGCGTAGCTACAGGCAAAAGCTCTGGAAACACCATATATTTT
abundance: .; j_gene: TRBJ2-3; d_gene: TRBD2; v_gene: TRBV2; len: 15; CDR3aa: CASSEERGSTDTQYF; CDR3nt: TGTGCCAGCAGTGAAGAGCGGGGGAGCACAGATACGCAGTATTTT
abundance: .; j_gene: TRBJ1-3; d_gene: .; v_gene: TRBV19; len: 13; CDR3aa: CAAGEGSGNTIYF; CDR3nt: TGCGCGGCTGGGGAGGGTAGTGGAAACACCATATATTTT
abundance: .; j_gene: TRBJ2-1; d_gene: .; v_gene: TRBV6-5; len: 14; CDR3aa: CASSYSASYNEQFF; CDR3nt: TGTGCCAGCAGTTACTCGGCTAGTTACAATGAGCAGTTCTTC
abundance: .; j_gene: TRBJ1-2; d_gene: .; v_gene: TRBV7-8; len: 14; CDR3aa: CASSLQGRSHGYTF; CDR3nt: TGTGCCAGCAGCTTACAGGGGCGAAGTCATGGCTACACCTTC
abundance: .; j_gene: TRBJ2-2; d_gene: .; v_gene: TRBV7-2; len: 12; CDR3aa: CASSPPDRTVIF; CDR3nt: TGTGCCAGCAGCCCCCCAGACCGGACAGTTATTTTT
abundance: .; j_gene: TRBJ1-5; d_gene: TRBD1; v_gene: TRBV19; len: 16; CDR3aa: CASSILGQGENQPQHF; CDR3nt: TGTGCCAGTAGTATATTGGGACAGGGAGAGAATCAGCCCCAGCATTTT
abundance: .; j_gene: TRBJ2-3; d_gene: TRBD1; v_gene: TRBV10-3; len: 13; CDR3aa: CAISPGQADTQYF; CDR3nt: TGTGCCATCAGCCCGGGACAGGCAGATACGCAGTATTTT
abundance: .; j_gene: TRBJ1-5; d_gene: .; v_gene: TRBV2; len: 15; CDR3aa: CASSGTVGSNQPQHF; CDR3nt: TGTGCCAGCAGTGGGACAGTGGGTAGCAATCAGCCCCAGCATTTT
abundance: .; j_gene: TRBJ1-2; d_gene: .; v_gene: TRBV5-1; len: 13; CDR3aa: CASSLSRLRDYTF; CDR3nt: TGCGCCAGCAGCTTGTCGCGCCTCCGTGACTACACCTTC